The T cell receptor beta chain described here comes from a study of T cell repertoires in cytomegalovirus infection (dated by TCRdb to about 2019). For context, the study as a whole: Donor HLA type was relevant to the analysis, because carriage of CMV infection together with the matching HLA type was indicated by public TCR beta signatures.

The full study reports these points: The ex vivo response was dominated by HLA-C-restricted CMV-specific TCR beta clonotypes, which also provided the single most frequent clonotype in two of eight donors. Carriers of CMV infection plus the relevant HLA type were discriminated by the cumulative frequency of public TCR beta family members in the study cohort and in an independent roughly 400-donor cohort.

The CDR3 contains 16 residues, cysteine and phenylalanine counted. The retained sequence is limited to the CDR3, 48 bases, with the frame set at the first base. The germline V gene provides CDR1 MNHNS and CDR2 SASEGT. V trim: 5 bases; J trim: 2 bases; unmatched bases: 11. Data came from an Illumina HiSeq 1500. The public reads were quality trimmed at Q25 with fastp and then assembled into clones with MiXCR by TCRdb, keeping productive beta chains. Identical CDR3 protein sequences are pooled into one entry, listed with their most common genes and DNA. The sample table records some 390,000 distinct CDR3 sequences; 15% to 20% of these occur just once. The ten largest clones capture approximately 10% of the sample. On this clonotype: There is no known antigen for this receptor. No base qualities exist here, and no much larger clone lies one base off it.

This TCR was recovered from a human donor in good health (CMV status not recorded). Some clones in this sample may be carry-over from other donors' samples. Sequenced sample: PBMCs. This chain joins TRBV6-1 to TRBJ2-5; 7 of the junction bases match TRBD2. In nucleotides, the sequence is TGTGCCAGCAGTCCCCTCCCTTGGCGGGGGCAAGAGACCCAGTACTTC. Its translation is CASSPLPWRGQETQYF.